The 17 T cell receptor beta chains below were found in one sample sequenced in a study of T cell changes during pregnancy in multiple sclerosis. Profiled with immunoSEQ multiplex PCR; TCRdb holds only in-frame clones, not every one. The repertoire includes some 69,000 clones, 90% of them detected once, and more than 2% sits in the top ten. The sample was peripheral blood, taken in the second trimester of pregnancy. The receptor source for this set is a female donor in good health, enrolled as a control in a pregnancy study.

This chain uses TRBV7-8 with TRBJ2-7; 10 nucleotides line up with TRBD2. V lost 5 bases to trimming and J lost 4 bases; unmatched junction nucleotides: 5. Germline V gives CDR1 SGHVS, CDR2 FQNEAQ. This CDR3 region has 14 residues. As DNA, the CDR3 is TGTGCCAGCAGCCAAGCGGGGGGGGGTTACGAGCAGTACTTC. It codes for CASSQAGGGYEQYF.

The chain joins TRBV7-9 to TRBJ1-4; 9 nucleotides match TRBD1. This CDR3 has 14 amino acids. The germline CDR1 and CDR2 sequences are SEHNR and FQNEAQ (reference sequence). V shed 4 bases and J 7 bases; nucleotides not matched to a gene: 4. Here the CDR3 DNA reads TGTGCCAGCAGCTCCGGGACAGGGAGTGAAAAACTGTTTTTT. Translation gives CASSSGTGSEKLFF.

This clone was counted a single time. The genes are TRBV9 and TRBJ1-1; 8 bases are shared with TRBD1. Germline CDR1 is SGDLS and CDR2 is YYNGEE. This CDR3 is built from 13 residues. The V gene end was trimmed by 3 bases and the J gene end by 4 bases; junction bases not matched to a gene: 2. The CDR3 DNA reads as TGTGCCAGCAGCGGTACAGGGGGCACTGAAGCTTTCTTT. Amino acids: CASSGTGGTEAFF.

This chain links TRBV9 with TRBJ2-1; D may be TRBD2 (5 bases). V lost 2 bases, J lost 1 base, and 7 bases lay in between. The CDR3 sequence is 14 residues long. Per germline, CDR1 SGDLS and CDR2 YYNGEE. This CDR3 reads CASSVDFSYNEQFF. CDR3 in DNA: TGTGCCAGCAGCGTGGACTTTTCCTACAATGAGCAGTTCTTC.

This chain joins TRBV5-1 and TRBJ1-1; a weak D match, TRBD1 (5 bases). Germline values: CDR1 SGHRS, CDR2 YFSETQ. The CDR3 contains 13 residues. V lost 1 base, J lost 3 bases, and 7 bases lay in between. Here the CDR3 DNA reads TGCGCCAGCAGCTTGTCAGGGCACACTGAAGCTTTCTTT. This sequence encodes CASSLSGHTEAFF.

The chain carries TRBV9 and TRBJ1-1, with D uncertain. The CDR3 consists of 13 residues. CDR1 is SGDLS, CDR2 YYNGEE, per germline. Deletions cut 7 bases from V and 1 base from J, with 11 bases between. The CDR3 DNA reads TGTGCCAGCCTTAAACTTCGGAACACTGAAGCTTTCTTT. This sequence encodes CASLKLRNTEAFF.

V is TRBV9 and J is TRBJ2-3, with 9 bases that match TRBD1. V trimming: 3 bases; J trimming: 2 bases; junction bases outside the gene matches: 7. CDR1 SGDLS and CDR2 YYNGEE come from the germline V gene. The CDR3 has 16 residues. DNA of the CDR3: TGTGCCAGCAGCGCCCGACAGGGGGATAACACAGATACGCAGTATTTT. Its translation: CASSARQGDNTDTQYF.

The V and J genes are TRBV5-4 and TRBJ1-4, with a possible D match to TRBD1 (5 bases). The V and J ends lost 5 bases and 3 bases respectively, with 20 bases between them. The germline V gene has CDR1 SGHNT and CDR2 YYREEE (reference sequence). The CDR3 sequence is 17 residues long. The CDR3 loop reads CASRSRGRGKPNEKLFF. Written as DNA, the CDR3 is TGTGCCAGCAGGTCTAGGGGAAGGGGCAAGCCTAATGAAAAACTGTTTTTT.

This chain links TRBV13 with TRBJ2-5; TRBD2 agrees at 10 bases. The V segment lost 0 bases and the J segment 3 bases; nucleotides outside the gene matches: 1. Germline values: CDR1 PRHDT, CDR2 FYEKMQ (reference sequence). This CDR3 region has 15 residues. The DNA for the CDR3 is TGTGCCAGCAGCTTAGGACTAGCGGGGAAAGAGACCCAGTACTTC. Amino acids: CASSLGLAGKETQYF.

CDR3 region: CRSTGLSYEQYF. The CDR3 DNA reads TGCAGATCGACAGGGCTTTCCTACGAGCAGTACTTC. The chain has TRBV29-1 and TRBJ2-7, with TRBD1 identical over 7 bases. The CDR3 spans 12 residues. Germline values: CDR1 SQVTM, CDR2 ANQGSEA.

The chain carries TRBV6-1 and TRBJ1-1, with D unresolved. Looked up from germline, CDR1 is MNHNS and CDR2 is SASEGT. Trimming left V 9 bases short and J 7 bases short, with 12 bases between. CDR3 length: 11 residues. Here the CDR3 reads CASREQIEAFF. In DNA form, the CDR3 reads TGTGCCAGTAGGGAACAGATTGAAGCTTTCTTT.

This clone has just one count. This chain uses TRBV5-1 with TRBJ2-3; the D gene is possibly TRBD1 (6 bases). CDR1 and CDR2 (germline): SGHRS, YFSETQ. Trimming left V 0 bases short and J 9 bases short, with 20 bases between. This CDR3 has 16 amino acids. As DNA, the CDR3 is TGCGCCAGCAGCTTGGAACAGGGTATTCGTCGGTGGACGCAGTATTTT. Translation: CASSLEQGIRRWTQYF.

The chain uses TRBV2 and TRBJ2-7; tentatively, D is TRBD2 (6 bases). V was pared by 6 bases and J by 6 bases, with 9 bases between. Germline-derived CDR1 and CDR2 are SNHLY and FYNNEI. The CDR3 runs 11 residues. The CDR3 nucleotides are TGTGCCAGCAGACTAGCAGGCGAGCAGTACTTC. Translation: CASRLAGEQYF.

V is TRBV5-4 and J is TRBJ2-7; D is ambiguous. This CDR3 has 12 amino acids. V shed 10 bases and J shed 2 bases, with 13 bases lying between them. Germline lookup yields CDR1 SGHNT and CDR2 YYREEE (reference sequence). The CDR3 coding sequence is TGTGCCTCCGGGTGGCCTCCCTACGAGCAGTACTTC. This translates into CASGWPPYEQYF.

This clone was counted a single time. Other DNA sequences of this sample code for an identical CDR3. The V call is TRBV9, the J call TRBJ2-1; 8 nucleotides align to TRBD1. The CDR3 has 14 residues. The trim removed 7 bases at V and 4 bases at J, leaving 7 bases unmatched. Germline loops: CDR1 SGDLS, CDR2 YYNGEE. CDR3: CASSGTGSYNEQFF. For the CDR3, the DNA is TGTGCCAGCTCCGGGACAGGAAGTTACAATGAGCAGTTCTTC.

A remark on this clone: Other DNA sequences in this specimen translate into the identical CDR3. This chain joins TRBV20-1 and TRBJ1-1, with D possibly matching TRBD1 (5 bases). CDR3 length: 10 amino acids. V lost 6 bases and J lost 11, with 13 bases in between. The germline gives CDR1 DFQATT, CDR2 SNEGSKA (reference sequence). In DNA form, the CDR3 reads TGCAGTGCATCTCGGGGGGAGGCTTTCTTT. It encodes CSASRGEAFF.

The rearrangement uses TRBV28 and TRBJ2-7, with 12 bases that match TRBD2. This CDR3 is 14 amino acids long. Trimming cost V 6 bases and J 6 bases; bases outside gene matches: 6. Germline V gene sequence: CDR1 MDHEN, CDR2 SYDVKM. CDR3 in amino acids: CASSPGTSGPEQYF. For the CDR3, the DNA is TGTGCCAGCAGCCCAGGGACTAGCGGGCCCGAGCAGTACTTC.